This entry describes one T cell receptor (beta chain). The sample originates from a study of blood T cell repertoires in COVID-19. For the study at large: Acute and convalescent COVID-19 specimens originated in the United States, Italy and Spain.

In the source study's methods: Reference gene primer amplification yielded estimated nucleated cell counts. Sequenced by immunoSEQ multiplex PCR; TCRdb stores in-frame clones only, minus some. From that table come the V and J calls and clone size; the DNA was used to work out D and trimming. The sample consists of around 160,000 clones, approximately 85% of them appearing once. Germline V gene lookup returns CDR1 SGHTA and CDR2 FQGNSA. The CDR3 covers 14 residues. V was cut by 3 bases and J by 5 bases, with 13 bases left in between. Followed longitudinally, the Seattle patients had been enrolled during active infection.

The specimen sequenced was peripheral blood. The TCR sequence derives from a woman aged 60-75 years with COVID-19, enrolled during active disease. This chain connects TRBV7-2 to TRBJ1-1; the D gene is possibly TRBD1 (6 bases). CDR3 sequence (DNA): TGTGCCAGCAGCTTGGATCAGGGGTGGACTGAAGCTTTCTTT. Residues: CASSLDQGWTEAFF.